The clone carrying this T cell receptor (beta chain) came up many times. This sample is part of a study of Graves' ophthalmopathy and Graves' hyperthyroidism. Background on the study: No treatment had been given when peripheral blood was collected at initial diagnosis.

The authors amplified TCR beta CDR3 regions from RNA transcripts. Following a first-round RT-PCR that used HTBI primers, a second-round multiplex PCR was carried out. TCRdb itself ran the multiplex PCR reads through MiXCR, one entry per CDR3 protein. Here the sample spans about 220,000 distinct CDR3 sequences, roughly 21% being singletons. V lost 1 base, J lost 7 bases, and 10 bases lay in between. Germline-derived CDR1 and CDR2 are GTSNPN and SVGIG (reference sequence). The CDR3 loop spans 12 amino acids. The rearrangement joins TRBV30 to TRBJ2-5; D is possibly TRBD1 (5 bases). The sequenced material came from peripheral blood. The clonotype originates from a woman aged 45-59 years with Graves' ophthalmopathy. The CDR3: CAWSEQGPTQYF. The CDR3 region has the DNA TGTGCCTGGAGTGAGCAGGGTCCGACCCAGTACTTC.